A selection of T cell receptor beta chains follows, all from one sample in a study of early T cells in non-severe SARS-CoV-2 infection. TCRdb reanalysed the 5' RACE reads using MiXCR and keeps one entry per CDR3 protein. Among under 85,000 distinct CDR3 sequences listed, about 12% were seen once. The sample consisted of whole blood. These receptors were obtained from an adult who was a healthcare worker with PCR-confirmed SARS-CoV-2 infection or an uninfected control (not recorded which). Each CDR3 is given with its conserved first and last residue. The order of the fields is J gene, D gene, clone size, V gene, CDR3 DNA, CDR3 protein. A D gene is named only where the DNA matches it firmly. The size field is filled for only some rows; it gives once, few, many or a size class.

TRBJ2-1	-	-	TRBV11-3	TGTGCCAGCAGCCGGGGACTGACCGGGGGCGAGCAGTTCTTC	CASSRGLTGGEQFF
TRBJ2-5	TRBD2	many	TRBV18	TGTGCCAGCTCGTACGGACTAGCGGGGGAAGAGACCCAGTACTTC	CASSYGLAGEETQYF
TRBJ2-1	TRBD2	-	TRBV12-3/TRBV12-4	TGTGCCAGCAGTCAATCCCCGGGACTAGCGGGGGGAAACAATGAGCAGTTCTTC	CASSQSPGLAGGNNEQFF
TRBJ1-1	-	few	TRBV7-6	TGTGCCAGCAGCTTCGGCGGGCTGAACACTGAAGCTTTCTTT	CASSFGGLNTEAFF
TRBJ1-5	-	many	TRBV12-3/TRBV12-4	TGTGCCAGCAGCCTACAGGGCCTCCAGCCCCAGCATTTT	CASSLQGLQPQHF
TRBJ1-1	-	many	TRBV6-1	TGTGCCAGCAGAGCGGGAACAGGGAACACTGAAGCTTTCTTT	CASRAGTGNTEAFF
TRBJ1-1	-	many	TRBV29-1	TGCAGCGTTGAAAGAGTATTGAACACTGAAGCTTTCTTT	CSVERVLNTEAFF
TRBJ1-1	-	many	TRBV10-3	TGTGCCATCAGCAGTATGGGGACTGAAGCTTTCTTT	CAISSMGTEAFF
TRBJ2-3	TRBD2	many	TRBV5-1	TGCGCCAGCAGCTTGATCAGCGGGAGGGCCCTAGGTGATACGCAGTATTTT	CASSLISGRALGDTQYF
TRBJ2-2	-	many	TRBV5-6	TGTGCCAGCAGCCCCAGCTTGGCCCGTTCGGGCACCGGGGAGCTGTTTTTT	CASSPSLARSGTGELFF
TRBJ2-2	-	many	TRBV29-1	TGCAGCGTTGGGTTAGGGGGACCCACCGGGGAGCTGTTTTTT	CSVGLGGPTGELFF
TRBJ2-2	-	many	TRBV5-5	TGTGCCAGCAGCTTGGAAGTGCGCGCTACCGGGGAGCTGTTTTTT	CASSLEVRATGELFF
TRBJ1-3	-	few	TRBV10-3	TGTGCCATCAGTGAATTTCAGACAGTCTCTGGAAACACCATATATTTT	CAISEFQTVSGNTIYF
TRBJ1-5	-	few	TRBV20-1	TGCAGTGCTAGAGAAGACGGAAATCAGCCCCAGCATTTT	CSAREDGNQPQHF
TRBJ2-7	TRBD2	-	TRBV3-1	TGTGCCAGCAGCCAACAGACTAGCCGCGAGCAGTACTTC	CASSQQTSREQYF
TRBJ2-3	-	few	TRBV6-1	TGTGCCAGCAGTGAACTGGAGCCTCGTAGGTCAGATACGCAGTATTTT	CASSELEPRRSDTQYF
TRBJ2-1	TRBD1	-	TRBV7-2	TGTGCCAGCAGCTTAGGTCCGACAGGGGAAAATCCGTTCTTC	CASSLGPTGENPFF
TRBJ2-3	-	-	TRBV5-1	TGCGCCAGCACCTCCCACAGGGCACAGATCATCGGCACAGATACGCAGTATTTT	CASTSHRAQIIGTDTQYF
TRBJ2-7	TRBD2	-	TRBV16	TGTGCCAGCAGCCAATCCGGGAGGAACGAGCAGTACTTC	CASSQSGRNEQYF
TRBJ1-6	-	-	TRBV7-9	TGTGCCAGCCAGCCCGGCGGTAATTCACCCCTCCACTTT	CASQPGGNSPLHF
TRBJ2-4	TRBD2	-	TRBV7-3	TGTGCCAGCAGTACCGGACTAGCGGGGGACATTCAGTACTTC	CASSTGLAGDIQYF
TRBJ1-3	TRBD1	-	TRBV27	TGTGCCAGCAGTTTTACAGGGGGCTCTGGAAACACCATATATTTT	CASSFTGGSGNTIYF
TRBJ2-7	TRBD1	few	TRBV4-1	TGCGCCAGCAGCCAAGAGACAGGGGCCACCTACGAGCAGTACTTC	CASSQETGATYEQYF
TRBJ2-1	-	-	TRBV5-1	TGCGCCAGCAGCTTCAGGCAGGGTAGTAATGAGCAGTTCTTC	CASSFRQGSNEQFF
TRBJ1-1	-	-	TRBV7-2	TGTGCCAGCAGCTTAGAAAACAGGGTAGAGGGAGCTTTCTTT	CASSLENRVEGAFF
TRBJ2-1	-	few	TRBV29-1	TGCAGCGTCCCGGGCCTGTCGAAAAGCTCCTACAATGAGCAGTTCTTC	CSVPGLSKSSYNEQFF
TRBJ2-6	TRBD1	-	TRBV29-1	TGCAGCGTGGACAGGGGTTCTGGGGCCAACGTCCTGACTTTC	CSVDRGSGANVLTF
TRBJ2-3	TRBD1	-	TRBV7-2	TGTGCCAGCAGCTCAGGGGGACAGCCAGATACGCAGTATTTT	CASSSGGQPDTQYF
TRBJ2-1	-	many	TRBV9	TGTGCCAGCAGCTTAATAGGAGGTGAGCAGTTCTTC	CASSLIGGEQFF
TRBJ2-1	-	many	TRBV9	TGTGCCAGCAGCTTCAACGTCGAGTCTGAGCAGTTCTTC	CASSFNVESEQFF
TRBJ2-7	TRBD2	many	TRBV10-3	TGTGCCATCAGTGTAGCCGGCGCGGGAGCCTCCTACGAGCAGTACTTC	CAISVAGAGASYEQYF
TRBJ2-1	-	-	TRBV15	TGTGCCACCAGCAGAGCCACATTATACAATGAGCAGTTCTTC	CATSRATLYNEQFF
TRBJ1-2	TRBD1	-	TRBV30	TGTGCCCGTTTCCAGGGGGCAGGCGGCTACACCTTC	CARFQGAGGYTF
TRBJ2-1	-	many	TRBV7-2	TGTGCCAGCAGCTCCCGAGCCGACAATGAGCAGTTCTTC	CASSSRADNEQFF
TRBJ2-3	-	many	TRBV29-1	TGCAGCGTTACCTCCCCGGTCCGGGGGCGAGCTGATACGCAGTATTTT	CSVTSPVRGRADTQYF
TRBJ2-2	-	-	TRBV7-3	TGTGCCAGCAGCCAAACAGGATTCAACACCGGGGAGCTGTTTTTT	CASSQTGFNTGELFF
TRBJ1-4	TRBD1	many	TRBV7-2	TGTGCCAGCAGCTCGGACAGGGTGCTTCAAAAACTGTTTTTT	CASSSDRVLQKLFF
TRBJ2-3	TRBD2	many	TRBV10-1	TGCGCCAGCAGTGGGACTAGCGTCCCAGATACGCAGTATTTT	CASSGTSVPDTQYF
TRBJ2-2	-	-	TRBV7-3	TGTGCCAGCAGCCGGGTCCAAAACACCGGGGAGCTGTTTTTT	CASSRVQNTGELFF
TRBJ1-1	TRBD1	many	TRBV28	TGTGCCAGCAGCCCGGGACAGGGGGACCGTGTAGCTTTCTTT	CASSPGQGDRVAFF
TRBJ2-1	TRBD2	-	TRBV6-5	TGTGCCAGCAGTAAGACTAGCTGGAATGAGCAGTTCTTC	CASSKTSWNEQFF